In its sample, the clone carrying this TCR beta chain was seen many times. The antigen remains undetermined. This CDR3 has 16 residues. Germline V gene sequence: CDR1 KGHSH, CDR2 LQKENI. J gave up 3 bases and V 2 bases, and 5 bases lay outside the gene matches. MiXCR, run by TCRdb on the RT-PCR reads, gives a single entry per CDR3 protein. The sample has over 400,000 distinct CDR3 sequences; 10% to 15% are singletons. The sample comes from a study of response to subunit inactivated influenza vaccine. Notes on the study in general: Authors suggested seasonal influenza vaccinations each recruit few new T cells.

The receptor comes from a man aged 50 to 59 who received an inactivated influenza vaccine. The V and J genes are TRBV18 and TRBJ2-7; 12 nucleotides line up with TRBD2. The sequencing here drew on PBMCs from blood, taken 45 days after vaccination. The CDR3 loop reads CASSPTGLAGSYEQYF. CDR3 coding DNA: TGTGCCAGCTCACCAACCGGACTAGCGGGAAGCTACGAGCAGTACTTC. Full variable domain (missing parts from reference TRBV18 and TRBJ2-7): NAGVMQNPRHLVRRRGQEARLRCSPMKGHSHVYWYRQLPEEGLKFMVYLQKENIIDESGMPKERFSAEFPKEGPSILRIQQVVRGDSAAYFCASSPTGLAGSYEQYFGPGTRLTVT.